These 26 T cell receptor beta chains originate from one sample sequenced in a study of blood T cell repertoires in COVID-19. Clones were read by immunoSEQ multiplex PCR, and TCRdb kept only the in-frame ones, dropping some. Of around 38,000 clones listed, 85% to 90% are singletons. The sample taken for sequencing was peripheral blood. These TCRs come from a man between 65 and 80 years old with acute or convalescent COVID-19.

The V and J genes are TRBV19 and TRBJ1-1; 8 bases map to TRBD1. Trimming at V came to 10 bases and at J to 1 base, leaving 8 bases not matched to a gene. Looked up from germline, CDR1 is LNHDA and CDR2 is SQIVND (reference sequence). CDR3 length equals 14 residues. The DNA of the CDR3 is TGTGCCACCTCTAGGACAGGGCAGAACACTGAAGCTTTCTTT. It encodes CATSRTGQNTEAFF.

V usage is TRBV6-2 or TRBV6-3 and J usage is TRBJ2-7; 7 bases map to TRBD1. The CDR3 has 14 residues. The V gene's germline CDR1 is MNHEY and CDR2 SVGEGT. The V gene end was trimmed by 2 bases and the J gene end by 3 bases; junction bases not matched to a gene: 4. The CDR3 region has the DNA TGTGCCAGCAGTTACGGGACAGCAGTCTACGAGCAGTACTTC. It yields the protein CASSYGTAVYEQYF.

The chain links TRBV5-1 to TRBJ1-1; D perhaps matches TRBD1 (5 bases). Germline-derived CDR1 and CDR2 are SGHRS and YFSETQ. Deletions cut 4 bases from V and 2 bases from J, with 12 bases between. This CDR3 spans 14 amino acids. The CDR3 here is CASSGGARNTEAFF. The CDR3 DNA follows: TGCGCCAGCAGCGGAGGGGCAAGAAACACTGAAGCTTTCTTT.

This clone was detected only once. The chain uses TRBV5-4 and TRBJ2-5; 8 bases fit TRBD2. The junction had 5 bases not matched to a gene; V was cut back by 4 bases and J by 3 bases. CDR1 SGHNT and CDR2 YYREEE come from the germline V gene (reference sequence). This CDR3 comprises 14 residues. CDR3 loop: CASSHGTREETQYF. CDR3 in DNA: TGTGCCAGCAGCCATGGGACTAGGGAAGAGACCCAGTACTTC.

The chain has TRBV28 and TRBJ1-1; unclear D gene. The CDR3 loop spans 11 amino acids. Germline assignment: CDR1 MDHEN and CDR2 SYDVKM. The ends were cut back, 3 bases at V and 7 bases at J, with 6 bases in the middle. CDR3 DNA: TGTGCCAGCAGTTTCCTCCTTGAAGCTTTCTTT. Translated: CASSFLLEAFF.

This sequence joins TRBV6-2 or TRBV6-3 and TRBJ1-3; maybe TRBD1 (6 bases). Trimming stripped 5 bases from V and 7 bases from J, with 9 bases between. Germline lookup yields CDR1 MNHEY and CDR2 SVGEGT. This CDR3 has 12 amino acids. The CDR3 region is CASSRQGNTIYF. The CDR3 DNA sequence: TGTGCCAGCAGTCGTCAGGGGAACACCATATATTTT.

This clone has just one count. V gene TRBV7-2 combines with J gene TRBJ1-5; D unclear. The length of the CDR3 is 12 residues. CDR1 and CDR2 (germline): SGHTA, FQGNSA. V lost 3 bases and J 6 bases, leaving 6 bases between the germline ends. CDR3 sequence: CASSFLSQPQHF. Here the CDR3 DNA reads TGTGCCAGCAGCTTTTTATCTCAGCCCCAGCATTTT.

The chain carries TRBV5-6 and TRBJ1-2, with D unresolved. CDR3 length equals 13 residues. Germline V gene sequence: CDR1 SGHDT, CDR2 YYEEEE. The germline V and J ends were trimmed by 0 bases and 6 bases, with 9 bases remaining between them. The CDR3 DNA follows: TGTGCCAGCAGCTTGGGGAGAGAGGATGGCTACACCTTC. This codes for CASSLGREDGYTF.

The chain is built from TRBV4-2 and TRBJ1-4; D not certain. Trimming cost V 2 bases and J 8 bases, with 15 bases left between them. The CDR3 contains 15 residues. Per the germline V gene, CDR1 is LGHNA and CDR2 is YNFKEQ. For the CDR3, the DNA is TGTGCCAGCAGCCAAACTGGGCCAGATCGGGAAAAACTGTTTTTT. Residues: CASSQTGPDREKLFF.

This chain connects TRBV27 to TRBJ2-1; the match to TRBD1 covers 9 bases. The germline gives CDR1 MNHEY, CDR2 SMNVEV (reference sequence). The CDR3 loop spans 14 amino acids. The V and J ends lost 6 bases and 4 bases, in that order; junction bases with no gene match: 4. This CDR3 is CASRGTGTYNEQFF. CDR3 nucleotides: TGTGCCAGCAGGGGGACAGGGACTTACAATGAGCAGTTCTTC.

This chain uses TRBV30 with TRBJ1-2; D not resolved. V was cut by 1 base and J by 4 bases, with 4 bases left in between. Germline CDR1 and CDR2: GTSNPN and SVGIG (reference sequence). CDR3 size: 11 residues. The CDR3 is CAWSAGYGYTF. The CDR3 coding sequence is TGTGCCTGGAGTGCGGGCTATGGCTACACCTTC.

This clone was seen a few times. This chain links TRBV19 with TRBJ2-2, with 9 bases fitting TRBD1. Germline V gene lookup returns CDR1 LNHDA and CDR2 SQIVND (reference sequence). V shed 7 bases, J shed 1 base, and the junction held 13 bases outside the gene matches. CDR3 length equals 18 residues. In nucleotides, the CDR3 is TGTGCCAGTAACCCTCCCACCGGGACAGGGAAGAACACCGGGGAGCTGTTTTTT. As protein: CASNPPTGTGKNTGELFF.

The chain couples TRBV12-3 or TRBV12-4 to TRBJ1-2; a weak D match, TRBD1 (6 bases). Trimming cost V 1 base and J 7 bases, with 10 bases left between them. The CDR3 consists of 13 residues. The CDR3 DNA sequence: TGTGCCAGCAGTTTAGGTGTGGGGGCTGGCTACACCTTC. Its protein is CASSLGVGAGYTF.

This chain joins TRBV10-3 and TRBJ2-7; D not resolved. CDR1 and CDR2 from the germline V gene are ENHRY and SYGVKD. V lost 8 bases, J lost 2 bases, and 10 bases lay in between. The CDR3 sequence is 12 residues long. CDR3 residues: CAIRDTPYEQYF. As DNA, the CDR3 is TGTGCCATCCGAGACACACCCTACGAGCAGTACTTC.

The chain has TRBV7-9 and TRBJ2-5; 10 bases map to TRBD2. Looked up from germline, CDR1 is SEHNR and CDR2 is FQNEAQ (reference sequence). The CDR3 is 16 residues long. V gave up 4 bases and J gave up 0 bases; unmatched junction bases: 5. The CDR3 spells CASSSSGRDYQETQYF. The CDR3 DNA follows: TGTGCCAGCAGCTCGAGCGGGAGGGATTACCAAGAGACCCAGTACTTC.

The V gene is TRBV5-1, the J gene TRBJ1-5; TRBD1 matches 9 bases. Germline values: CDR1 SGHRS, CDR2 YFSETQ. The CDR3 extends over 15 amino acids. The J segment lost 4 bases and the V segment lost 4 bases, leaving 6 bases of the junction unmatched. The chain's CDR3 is CASSLTGTGNQPQHF. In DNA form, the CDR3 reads TGCGCCAGCAGCCTAACCGGGACAGGGAATCAGCCCCAGCATTTT.

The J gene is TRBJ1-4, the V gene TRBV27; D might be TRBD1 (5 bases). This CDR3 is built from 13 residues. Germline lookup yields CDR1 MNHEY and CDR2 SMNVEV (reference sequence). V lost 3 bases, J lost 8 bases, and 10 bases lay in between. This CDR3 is CASSLGGGEKLFF. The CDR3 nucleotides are TGTGCCAGCAGTTTGGGGGGAGGGGAAAAACTGTTTTTT.

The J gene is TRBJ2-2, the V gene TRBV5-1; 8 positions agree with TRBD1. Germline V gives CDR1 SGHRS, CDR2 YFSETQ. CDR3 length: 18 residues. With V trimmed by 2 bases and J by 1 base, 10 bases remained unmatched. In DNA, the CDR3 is TGCGCCAGCAGCTTCCAACCAGGGGGCGCTGAGAACACCGGGGAGCTGTTTTTT. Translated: CASSFQPGGAENTGELFF. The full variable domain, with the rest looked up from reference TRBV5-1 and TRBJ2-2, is KAGVTQTPRYLIKTRGQQVTLSCSPISGHRSVSWYQQTPGQGLQFLFEYFSETQRNKGNFPGRFSGRQFSNSRSEMNVSTLELGDSALYLCASSFQPGGAENTGELFFGEGSRLTVL.

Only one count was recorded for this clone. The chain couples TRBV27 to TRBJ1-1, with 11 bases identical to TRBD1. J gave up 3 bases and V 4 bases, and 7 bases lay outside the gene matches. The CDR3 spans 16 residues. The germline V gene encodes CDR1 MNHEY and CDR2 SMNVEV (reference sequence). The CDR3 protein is CASSSTRTGGYTEAFF. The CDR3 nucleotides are TGTGCCAGCAGTTCGACGCGGACAGGGGGCTACACTGAAGCTTTCTTT.

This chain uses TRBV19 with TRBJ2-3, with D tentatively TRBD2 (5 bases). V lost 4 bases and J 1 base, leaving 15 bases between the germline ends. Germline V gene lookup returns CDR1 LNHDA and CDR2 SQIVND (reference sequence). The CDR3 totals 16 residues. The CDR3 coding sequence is TGTGCCAGTAGTAATGGACTCTCAAGGGGCACAGATACGCAGTATTTT. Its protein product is CASSNGLSRGTDTQYF.

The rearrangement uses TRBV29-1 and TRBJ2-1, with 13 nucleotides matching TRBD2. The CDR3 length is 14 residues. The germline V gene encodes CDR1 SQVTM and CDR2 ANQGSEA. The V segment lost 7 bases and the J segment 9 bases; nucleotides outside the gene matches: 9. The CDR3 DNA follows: TGCAGCGCCCCTACTAGCGGGAGGGCCGCTGAGCAGTTCTTC. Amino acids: CSAPTSGRAAEQFF.

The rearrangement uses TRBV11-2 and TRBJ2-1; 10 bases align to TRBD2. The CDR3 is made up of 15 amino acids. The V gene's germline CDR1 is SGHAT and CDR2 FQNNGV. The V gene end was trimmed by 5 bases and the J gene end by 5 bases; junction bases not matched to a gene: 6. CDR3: CASSPGLAVNNEQFF. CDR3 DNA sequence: TGTGCCAGCAGCCCCGGACTAGCGGTCAACAATGAGCAGTTCTTC. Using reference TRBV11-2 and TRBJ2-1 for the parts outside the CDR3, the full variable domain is EAGVAQSPRYKIIEKRQSVAFWCNPISGHATLYWYQQILGQGPKLLIQFQNNGVVDDSQLPKDRFSAERLKGVDSTLKIQPAKLEDSAVYLCASSPGLAVNNEQFFGPGTRLTVL.

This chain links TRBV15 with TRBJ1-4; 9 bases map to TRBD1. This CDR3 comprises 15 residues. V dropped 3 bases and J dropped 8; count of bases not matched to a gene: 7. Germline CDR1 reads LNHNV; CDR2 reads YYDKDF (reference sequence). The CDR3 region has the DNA TGTGCCACCAGCAGTCTCGAACAGGGGGCGGAAAAACTGTTTTTT. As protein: CATSSLEQGAEKLFF.

The CDR3 reads CASSEGFNEAFF. The CDR3 DNA follows: TGTGCCAGCAGTGAGGGTTTTAACGAAGCTTTCTTT. This sequence joins TRBV28 and TRBJ1-1; D gene unclear. With 5 bases removed from V and 8 bases from J, the gap between germline ends came to 12 bases. The CDR3 totals 12 residues. Germline loops: CDR1 MDHEN, CDR2 SYDVKM.

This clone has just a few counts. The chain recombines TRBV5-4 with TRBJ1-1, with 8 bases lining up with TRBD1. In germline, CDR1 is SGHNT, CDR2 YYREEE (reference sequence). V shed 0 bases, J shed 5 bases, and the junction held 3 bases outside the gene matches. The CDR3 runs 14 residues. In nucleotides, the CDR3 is TGTGCCAGCAGCTTGGCGACAGGGGAGACTGAAGCTTTCTTT. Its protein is CASSLATGETEAFF.

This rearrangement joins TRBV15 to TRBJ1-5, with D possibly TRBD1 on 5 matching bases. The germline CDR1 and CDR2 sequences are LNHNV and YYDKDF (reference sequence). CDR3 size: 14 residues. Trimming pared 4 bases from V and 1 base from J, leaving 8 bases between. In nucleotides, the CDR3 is TGTGCCACCAGCAAAAGGGGAAGCAATCAGCCCCAGCATTTT. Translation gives CATSKRGSNQPQHF.